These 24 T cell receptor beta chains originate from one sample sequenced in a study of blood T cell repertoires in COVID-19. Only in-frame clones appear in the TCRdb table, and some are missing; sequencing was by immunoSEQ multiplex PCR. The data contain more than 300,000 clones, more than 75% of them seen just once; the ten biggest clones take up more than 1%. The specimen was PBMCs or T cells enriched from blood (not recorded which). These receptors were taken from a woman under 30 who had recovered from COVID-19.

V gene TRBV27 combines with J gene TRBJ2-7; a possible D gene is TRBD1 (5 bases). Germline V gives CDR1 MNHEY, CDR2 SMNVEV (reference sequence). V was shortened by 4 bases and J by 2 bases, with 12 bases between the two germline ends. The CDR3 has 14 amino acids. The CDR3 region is CASSSRQFTYEQYF. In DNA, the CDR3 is TGTGCCAGCAGTTCTAGACAGTTCACCTACGAGCAGTACTTC.

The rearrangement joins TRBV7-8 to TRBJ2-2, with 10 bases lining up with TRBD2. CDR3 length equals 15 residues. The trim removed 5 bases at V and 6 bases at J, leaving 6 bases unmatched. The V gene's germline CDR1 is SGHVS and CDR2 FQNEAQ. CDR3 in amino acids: CASSAIAGGAGELFF. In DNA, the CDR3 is TGTGCCAGCAGCGCCATAGCGGGGGGCGCCGGGGAGCTGTTTTTT.

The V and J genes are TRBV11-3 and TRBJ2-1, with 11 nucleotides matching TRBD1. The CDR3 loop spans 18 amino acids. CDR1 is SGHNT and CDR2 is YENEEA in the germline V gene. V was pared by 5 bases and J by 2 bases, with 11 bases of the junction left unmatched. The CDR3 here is CASSARTGGGSPYNEQFF. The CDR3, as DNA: TGTGCCAGCAGCGCCAGGACAGGGGGCGGCTCTCCCTACAATGAGCAGTTCTTC.

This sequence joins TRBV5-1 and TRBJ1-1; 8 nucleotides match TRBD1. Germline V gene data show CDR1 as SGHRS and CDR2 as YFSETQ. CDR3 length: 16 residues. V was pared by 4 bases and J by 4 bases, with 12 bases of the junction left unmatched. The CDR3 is CASSQLRTGRATEAFF. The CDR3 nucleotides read TGCGCCAGCAGCCAATTAAGGACAGGGCGCGCCACTGAAGCTTTCTTT.

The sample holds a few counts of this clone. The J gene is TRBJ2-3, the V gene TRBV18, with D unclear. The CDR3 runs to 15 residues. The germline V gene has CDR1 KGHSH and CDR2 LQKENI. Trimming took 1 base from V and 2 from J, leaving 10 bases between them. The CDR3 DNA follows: TGTGCCAGCTCACCACTAAAGCTACCCACAGATACGCAGTATTTT. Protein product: CASSPLKLPTDTQYF.

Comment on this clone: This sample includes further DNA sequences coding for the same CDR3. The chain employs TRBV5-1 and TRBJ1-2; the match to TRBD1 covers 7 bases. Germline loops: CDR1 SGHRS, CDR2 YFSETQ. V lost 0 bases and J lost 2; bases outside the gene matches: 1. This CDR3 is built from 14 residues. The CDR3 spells CASSLDRGNYGYTF. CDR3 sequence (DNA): TGCGCCAGCAGCTTGGACAGGGGCAACTATGGCTACACCTTC.

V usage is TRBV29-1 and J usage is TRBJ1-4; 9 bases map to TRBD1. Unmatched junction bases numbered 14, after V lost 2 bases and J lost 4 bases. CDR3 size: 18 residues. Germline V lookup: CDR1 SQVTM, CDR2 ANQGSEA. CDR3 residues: CSVETSYQPGQGNEKLFF. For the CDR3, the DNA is TGCAGCGTTGAAACATCTTACCAACCGGGACAGGGTAATGAAAAACTGTTTTTT.

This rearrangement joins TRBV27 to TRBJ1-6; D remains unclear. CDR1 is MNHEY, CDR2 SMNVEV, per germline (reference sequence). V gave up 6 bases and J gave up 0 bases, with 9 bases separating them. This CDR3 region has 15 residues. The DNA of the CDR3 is TGTGCCAGCAGCTATAAGAGCTCCTATAATTCACCCCTCCACTTT. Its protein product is CASSYKSSYNSPLHF.

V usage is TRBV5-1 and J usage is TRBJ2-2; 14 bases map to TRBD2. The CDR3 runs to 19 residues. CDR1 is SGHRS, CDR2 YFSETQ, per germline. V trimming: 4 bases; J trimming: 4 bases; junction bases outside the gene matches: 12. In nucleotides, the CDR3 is TGCGCCAGCAGCCGAATTCGACTAGCGGGGGGGCCGGGCACCGGGGAGCTGTTTTTT. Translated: CASSRIRLAGGPGTGELFF.

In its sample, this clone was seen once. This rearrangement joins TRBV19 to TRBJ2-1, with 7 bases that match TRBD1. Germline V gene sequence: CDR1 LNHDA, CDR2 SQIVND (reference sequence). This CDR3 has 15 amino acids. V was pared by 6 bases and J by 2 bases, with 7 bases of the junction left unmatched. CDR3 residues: CASSIAGTAYNEQFF. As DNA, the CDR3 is TGTGCCAGTAGCATCGCCGGGACAGCCTACAATGAGCAGTTCTTC.

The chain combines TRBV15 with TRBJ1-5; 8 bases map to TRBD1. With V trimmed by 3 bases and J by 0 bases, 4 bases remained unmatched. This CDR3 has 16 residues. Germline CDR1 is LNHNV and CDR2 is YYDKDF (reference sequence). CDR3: CATSRETGVSNQPQHF. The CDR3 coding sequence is TGTGCCACCAGCAGGGAGACAGGGGTTAGCAATCAGCCCCAGCATTTT.

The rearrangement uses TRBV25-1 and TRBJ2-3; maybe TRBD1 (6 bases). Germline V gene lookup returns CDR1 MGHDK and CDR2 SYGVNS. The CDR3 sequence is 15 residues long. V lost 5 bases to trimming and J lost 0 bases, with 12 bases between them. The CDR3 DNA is TGTGCCAGCAGTACAGGGATCTCTAGCACAGATACGCAGTATTTT. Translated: CASSTGISSTDTQYF.

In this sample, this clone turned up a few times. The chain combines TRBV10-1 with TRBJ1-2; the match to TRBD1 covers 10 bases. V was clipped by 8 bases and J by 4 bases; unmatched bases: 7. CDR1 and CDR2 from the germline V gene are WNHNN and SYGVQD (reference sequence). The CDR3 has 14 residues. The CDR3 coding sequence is TGCGCCAGCCCCCGGGACAGGGGTCCCTATGGCTACACCTTC. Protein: CASPRDRGPYGYTF.

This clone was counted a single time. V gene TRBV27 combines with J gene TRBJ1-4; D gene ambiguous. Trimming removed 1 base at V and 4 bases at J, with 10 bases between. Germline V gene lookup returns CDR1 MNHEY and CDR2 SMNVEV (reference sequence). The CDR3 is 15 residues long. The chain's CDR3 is CASSLWAQNNEKLFF. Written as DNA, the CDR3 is TGTGCCAGCAGTTTATGGGCCCAGAATAATGAAAAACTGTTTTTT. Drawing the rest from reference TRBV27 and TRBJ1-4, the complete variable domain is EAQVTQNPRYLITVTGKKLTVTCSQNMNHEYMSWYRQDPGLGLRQIYYSMNVEVTDKGDVPEGYKVSRKEKRNFPLILESPSPNQTSLYFCASSLWAQNNEKLFFGSGTQLSVL.

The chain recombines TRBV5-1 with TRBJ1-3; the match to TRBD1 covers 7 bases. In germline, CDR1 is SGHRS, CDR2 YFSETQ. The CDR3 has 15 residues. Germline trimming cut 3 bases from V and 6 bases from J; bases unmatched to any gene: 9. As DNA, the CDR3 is TGCGCCAGCAGCTCCCGGGACAGCTTAAAAAACACCATATATTTT. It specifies CASSSRDSLKNTIYF.

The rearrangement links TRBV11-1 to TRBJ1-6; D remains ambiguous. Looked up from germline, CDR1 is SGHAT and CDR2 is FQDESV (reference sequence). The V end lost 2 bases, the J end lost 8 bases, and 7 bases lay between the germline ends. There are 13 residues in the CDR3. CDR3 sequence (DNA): TGTGCCAGCAGCTTATTTGCAGATTCACCCCTCCACTTT. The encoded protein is CASSLFADSPLHF.

In DNA, the CDR3 is TGTGCCAGCAGCTTGGGACAGGGGCCCACCGGGGAGCTGTTTTTT. Translated: CASSLGQGPTGELFF. The chain joins TRBV5-4 to TRBJ2-2, with 8 bases fitting TRBD1. The junction had 2 bases not matched to a gene; V was cut back by 0 bases and J by 4 bases. There are 15 residues in the CDR3. CDR1 and CDR2 from the germline V gene are SGHNT and YYREEE (reference sequence).

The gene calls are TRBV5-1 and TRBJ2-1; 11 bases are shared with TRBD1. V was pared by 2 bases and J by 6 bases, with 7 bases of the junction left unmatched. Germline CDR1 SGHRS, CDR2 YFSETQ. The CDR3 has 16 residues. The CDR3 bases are TGCGCCAGCAGCTTACGGGGACAGGGGGTATCCAATGAGCAGTTCTTC. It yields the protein CASSLRGQGVSNEQFF.

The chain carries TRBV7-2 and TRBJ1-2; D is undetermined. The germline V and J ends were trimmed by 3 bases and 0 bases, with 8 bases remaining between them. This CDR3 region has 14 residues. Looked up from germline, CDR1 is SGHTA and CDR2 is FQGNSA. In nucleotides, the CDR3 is TGTGCCAGCAGCTTGAAAACTTCTAACTATGGCTACACCTTC. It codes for CASSLKTSNYGYTF.

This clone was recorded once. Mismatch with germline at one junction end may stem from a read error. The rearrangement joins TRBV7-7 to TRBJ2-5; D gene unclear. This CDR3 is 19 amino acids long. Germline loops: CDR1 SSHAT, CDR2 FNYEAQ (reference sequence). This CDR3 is CASSQRPPPYQAKQETQYF. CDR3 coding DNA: TGTGCTAGCAGCCAACGCCCTCCCCCCTACCAGGCAAAACAAGAGACCCAGTACTTC.

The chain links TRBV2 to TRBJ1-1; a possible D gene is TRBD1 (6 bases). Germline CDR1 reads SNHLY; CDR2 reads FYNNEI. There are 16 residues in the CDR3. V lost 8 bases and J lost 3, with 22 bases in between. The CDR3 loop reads CASRTKDLTGYTEAFF. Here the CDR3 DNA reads TGTGCCAGCCGCACCAAGGATCTGACAGGCTACACTGAAGCTTTCTTT.

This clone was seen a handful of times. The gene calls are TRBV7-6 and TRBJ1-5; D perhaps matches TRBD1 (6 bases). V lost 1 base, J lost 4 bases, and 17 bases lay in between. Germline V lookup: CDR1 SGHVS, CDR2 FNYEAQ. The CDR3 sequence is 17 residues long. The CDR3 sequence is CASSLGPGHFLNQPQHF. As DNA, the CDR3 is TGTGCCAGCAGCTTAGGTCCGGGACATTTTCTGAATCAGCCCCAGCATTTT.

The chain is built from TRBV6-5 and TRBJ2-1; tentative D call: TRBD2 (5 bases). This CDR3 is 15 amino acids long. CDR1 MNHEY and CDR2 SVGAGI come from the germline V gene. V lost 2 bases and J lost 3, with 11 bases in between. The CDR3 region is CASSYVGSNYNEQFF. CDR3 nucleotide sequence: TGTGCCAGCAGTTACGTGGGGAGTAACTACAATGAGCAGTTCTTC.

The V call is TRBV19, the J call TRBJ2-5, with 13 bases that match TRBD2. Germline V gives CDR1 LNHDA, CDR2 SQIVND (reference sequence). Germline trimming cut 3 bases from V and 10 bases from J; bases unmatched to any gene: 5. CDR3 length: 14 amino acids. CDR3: CASSIRLAGGNQYF. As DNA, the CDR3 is TGTGCCAGTAGTATTAGACTAGCGGGGGGTAACCAGTACTTC.